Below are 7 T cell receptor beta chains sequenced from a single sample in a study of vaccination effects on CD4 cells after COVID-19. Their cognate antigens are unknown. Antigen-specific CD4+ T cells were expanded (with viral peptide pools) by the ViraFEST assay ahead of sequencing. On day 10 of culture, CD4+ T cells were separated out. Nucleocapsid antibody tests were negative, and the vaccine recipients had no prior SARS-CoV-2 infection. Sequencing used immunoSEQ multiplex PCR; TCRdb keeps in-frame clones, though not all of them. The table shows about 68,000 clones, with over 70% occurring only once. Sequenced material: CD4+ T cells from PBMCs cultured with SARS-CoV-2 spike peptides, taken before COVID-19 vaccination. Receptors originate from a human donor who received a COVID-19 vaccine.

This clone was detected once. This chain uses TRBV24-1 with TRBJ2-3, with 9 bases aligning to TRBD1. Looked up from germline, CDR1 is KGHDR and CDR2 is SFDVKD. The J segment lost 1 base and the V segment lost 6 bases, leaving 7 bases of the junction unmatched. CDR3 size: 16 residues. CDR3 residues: CATSSGRTGGTDTQYF. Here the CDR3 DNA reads TGTGCCACCAGTTCCGGGAGGACAGGGGGCACAGATACGCAGTATTTT.

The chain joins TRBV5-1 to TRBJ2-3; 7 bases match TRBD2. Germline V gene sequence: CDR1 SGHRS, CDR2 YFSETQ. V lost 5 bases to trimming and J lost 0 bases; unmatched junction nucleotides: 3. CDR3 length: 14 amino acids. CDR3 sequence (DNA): TGCGCCAGCAGTCCGGGGGGTAGCACAGATACGCAGTATTTT. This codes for CASSPGGSTDTQYF.

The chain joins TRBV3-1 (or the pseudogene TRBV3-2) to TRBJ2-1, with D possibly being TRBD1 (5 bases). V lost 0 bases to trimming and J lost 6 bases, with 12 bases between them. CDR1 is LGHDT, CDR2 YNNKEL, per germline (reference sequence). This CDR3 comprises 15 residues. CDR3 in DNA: TGTGCCAGCAGCCAAGATAGGCGACAGATCAATGAGCAGTTCTTC. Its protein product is CASSQDRRQINEQFF.

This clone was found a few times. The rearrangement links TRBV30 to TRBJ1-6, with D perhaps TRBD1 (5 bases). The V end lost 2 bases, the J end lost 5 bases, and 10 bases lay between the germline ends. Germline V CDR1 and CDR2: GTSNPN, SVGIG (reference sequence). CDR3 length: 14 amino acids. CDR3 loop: CAWSTTVNNSPLHF. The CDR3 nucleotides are TGTGCCTGGAGTACGACAGTCAATAATTCACCCCTCCACTTT.

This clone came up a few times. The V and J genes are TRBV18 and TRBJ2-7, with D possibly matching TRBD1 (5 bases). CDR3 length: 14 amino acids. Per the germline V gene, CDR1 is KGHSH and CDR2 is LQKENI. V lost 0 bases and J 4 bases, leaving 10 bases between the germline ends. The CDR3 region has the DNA TGTGCCAGCTCACCACCGACAGTGCCTTACGAGCAGTACGTC. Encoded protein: CASSPPTVPYEQYV.

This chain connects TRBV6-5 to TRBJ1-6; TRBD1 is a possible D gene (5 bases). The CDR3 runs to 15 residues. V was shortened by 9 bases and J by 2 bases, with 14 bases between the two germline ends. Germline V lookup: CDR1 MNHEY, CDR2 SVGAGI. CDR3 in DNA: TGTGCCAGTTCCAGGGAGTCCCCCTATAATTCACCCCTCCACTTT. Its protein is CASSRESPYNSPLHF.

The CDR3 nucleotides are TGTGCCAGCAGTGAGGGCTACGAGCAGTACGTC. It translates to CASSEGYEQYV. The rearrangement joins TRBV6-1 to TRBJ2-7; no clear D. There are 11 residues in the CDR3. Trimming stripped 3 bases from V and 3 bases from J, with 3 bases between. CDR1 is MNHNS, CDR2 SASEGT, per germline.